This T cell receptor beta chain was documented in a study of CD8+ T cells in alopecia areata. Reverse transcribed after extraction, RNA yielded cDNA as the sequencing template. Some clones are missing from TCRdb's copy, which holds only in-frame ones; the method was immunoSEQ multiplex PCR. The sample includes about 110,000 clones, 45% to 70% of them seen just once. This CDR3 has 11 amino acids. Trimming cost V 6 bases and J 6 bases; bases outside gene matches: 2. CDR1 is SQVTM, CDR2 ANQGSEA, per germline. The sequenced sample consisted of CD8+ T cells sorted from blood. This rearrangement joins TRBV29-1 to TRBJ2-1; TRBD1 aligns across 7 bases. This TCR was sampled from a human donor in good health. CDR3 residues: CSVTGLNEQFF. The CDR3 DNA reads TGCAGCGTGACAGGGCTCAATGAGCAGTTCTTC.